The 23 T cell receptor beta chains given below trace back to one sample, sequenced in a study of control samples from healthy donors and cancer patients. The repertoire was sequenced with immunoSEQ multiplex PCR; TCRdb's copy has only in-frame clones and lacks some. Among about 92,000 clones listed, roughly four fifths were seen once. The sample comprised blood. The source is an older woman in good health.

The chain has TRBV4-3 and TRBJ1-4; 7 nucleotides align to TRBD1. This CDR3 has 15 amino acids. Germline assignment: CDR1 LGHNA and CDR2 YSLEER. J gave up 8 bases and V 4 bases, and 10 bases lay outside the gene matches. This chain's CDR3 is CASSRELGGSEKLFF. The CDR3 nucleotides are TGCGCCAGCAGCCGGGAGTTAGGGGGCAGCGAAAAACTGTTTTTT.

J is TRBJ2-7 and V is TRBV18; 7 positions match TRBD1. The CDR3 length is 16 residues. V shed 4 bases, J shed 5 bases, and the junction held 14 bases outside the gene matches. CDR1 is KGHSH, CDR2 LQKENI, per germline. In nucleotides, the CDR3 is TGTGCCAGCTCACGGATTCCGGGACAGACGTCTGACGAGCAGTACTTC. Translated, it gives CASSRIPGQTSDEQYF.

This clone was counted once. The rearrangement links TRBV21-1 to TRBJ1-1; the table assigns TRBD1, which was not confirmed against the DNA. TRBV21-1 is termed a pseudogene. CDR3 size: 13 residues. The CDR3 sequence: CASRGARDTEAFF. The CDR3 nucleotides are TGTGCCAGCAGGGGGGCGAGGGACACTGAAGCTTTCTTT.

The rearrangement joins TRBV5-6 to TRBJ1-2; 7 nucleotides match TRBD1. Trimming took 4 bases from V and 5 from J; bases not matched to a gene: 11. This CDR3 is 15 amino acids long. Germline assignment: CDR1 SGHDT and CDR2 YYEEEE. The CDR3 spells CASSKLVTGTYGYTF. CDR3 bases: TGTGCCAGCAGCAAATTGGTGACAGGGACATATGGCTACACCTTC.

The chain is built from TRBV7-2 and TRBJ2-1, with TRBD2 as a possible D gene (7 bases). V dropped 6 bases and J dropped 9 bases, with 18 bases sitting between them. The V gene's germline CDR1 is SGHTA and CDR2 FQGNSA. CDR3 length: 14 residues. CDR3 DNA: TGTGCCAGCAGACCCGGGGGGCCTTACCTTGAGCAGTTCTTC. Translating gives CASRPGGPYLEQFF.

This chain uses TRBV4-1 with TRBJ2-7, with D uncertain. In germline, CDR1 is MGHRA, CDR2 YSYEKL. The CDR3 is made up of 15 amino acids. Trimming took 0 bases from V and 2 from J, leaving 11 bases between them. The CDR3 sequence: CASSQDSARPYEQYF. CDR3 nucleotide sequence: TGCGCCAGCAGCCAAGATTCGGCCAGGCCCTACGAGCAGTACTTC.

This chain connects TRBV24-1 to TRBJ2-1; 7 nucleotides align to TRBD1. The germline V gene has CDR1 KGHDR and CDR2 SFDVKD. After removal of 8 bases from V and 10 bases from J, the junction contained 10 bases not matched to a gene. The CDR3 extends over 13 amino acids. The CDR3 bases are TGTGCCACCAACTCGCGAGGGGGCGGCGAGCAGTTCTTC. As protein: CATNSRGGGEQFF.

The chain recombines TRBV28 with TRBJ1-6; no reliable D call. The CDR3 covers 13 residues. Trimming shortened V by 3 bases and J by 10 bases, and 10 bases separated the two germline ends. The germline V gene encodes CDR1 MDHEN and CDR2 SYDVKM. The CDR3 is CASSFKVGSPLHF. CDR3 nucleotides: TGTGCCAGCAGTTTTAAGGTGGGATCACCCCTCCACTTT. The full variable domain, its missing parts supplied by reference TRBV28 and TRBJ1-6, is DVKVTQSSRYLVKRTGEKVFLECVQDMDHENMFWYRQDPGLGLRLIYFSYDVKMKEKGDIPEGYSVSREKKERFSLILESASTNQTSMYLCASSFKVGSPLHFGNGTRLTVT.

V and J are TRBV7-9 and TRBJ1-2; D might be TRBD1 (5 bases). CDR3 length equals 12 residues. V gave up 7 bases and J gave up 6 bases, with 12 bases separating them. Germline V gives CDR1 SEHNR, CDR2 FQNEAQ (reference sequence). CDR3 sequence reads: CASMGREDGYTF. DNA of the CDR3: TGTGCCAGCATGGGCAGGGAGGATGGCTACACCTTC. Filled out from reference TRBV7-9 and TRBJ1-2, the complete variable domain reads DTGVSQNPRHKITKRGQNVTFRCDPISEHNRLYWYRQTLGQGPEFLTYFQNEAQLEKSRLLSDRFSAERPKGSFSTLEIQRTEQGDSAMYLCASMGREDGYTFGSGTRLTVV.

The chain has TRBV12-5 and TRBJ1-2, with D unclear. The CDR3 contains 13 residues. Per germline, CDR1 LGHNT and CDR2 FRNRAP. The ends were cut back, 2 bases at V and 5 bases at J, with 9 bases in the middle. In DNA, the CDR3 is TGTGCTAGTGGTTTGACCTTAGGGTATGGCTACACCTTC. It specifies CASGLTLGYGYTF.

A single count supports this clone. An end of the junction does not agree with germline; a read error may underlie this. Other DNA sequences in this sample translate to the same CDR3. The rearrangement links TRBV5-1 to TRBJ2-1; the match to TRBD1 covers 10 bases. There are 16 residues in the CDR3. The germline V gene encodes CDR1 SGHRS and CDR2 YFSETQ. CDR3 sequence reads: CASSFGDRGSYNEQFF. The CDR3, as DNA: TGCGCCAGCAGCTTCGGGGACAGGGGTTCCTACAATGAACAGTTCTTC.

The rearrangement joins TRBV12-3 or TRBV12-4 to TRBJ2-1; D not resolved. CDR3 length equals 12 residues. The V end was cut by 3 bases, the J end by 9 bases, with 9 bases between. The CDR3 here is CASSFVYGEQFF. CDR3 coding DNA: TGTGCCAGCAGTTTTGTGTACGGTGAGCAGTTCTTC.

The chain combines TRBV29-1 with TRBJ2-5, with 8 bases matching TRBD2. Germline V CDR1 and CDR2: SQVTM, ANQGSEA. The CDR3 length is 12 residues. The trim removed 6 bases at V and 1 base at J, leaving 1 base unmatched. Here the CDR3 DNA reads TGCAGCGTACTAGCGGCCCAAGAGACCCAGTACTTC. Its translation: CSVLAAQETQYF.

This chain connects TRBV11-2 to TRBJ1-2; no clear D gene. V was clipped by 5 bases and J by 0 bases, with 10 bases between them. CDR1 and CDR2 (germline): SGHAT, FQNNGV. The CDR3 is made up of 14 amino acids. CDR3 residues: CASSLTSTNYGYTF. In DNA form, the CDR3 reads TGTGCCAGCAGCCTGACCAGCACTAACTATGGCTACACCTTC.

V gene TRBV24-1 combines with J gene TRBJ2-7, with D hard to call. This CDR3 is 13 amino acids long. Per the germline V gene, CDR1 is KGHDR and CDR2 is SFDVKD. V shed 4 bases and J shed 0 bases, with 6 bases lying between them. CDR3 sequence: CATSDSNSYEQYF. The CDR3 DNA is TGTGCCACCAGTGACTCGAACTCCTACGAGCAGTACTTC.

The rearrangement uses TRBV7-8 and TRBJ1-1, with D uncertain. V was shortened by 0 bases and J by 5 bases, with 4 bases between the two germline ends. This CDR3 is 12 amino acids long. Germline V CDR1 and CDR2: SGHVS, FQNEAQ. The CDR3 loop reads CASSLAGTEAFF. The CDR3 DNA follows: TGTGCCAGCAGCTTAGCTGGGACTGAAGCTTTCTTT.

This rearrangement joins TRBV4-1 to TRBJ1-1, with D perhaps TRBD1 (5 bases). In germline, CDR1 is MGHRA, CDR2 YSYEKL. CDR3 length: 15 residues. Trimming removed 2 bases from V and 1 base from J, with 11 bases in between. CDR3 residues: CASSQPGRQNTEAFF. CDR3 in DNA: TGCGCCAGCAGCCAACCGGGGCGGCAGAACACTGAAGCTTTCTTT.

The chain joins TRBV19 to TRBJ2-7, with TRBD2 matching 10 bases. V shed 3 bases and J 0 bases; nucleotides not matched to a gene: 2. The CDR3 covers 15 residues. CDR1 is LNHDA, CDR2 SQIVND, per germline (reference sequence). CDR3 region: CASSIRTSGSYEQYF. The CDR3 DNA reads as TGTGCCAGTAGTATCCGGACTAGCGGCTCCTACGAGCAGTACTTC.

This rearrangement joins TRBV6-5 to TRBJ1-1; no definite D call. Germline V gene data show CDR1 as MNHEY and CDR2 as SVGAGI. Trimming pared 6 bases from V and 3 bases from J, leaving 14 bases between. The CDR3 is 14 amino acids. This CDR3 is CASRADPADTEAFF. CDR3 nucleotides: TGTGCCAGCAGAGCGGACCCCGCGGACACTGAAGCTTTCTTT.

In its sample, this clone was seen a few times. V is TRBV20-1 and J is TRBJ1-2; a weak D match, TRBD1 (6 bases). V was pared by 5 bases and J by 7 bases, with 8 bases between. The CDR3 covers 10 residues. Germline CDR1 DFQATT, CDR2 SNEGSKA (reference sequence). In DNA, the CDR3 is TGCAGTGCTCTACAGGGTGGCTACACCTTC. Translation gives CSALQGGYTF.

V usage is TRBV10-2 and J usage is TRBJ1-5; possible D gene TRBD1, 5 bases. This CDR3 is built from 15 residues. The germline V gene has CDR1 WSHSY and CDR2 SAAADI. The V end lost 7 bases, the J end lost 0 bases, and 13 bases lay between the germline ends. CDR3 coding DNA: TGCGCCAGCACCCAGGGCCACTATAGCAATCAGCCCCAGCATTTT. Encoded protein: CASTQGHYSNQPQHF.

CDR3 sequence: CASSLDRGGYTF. CDR3 nucleotide sequence: TGTGCCAGCTCACTCGACCGGGGGGGCTACACCTTC. The rearrangement joins TRBV18 to TRBJ1-2; possibly TRBD1 for D (5 bases). V shed 4 bases and J shed 8 bases, with 11 bases lying between them. CDR3 length equals 12 residues. Germline V gene data show CDR1 as KGHSH and CDR2 as LQKENI. The full variable domain, completed using reference TRBV18 and TRBJ1-2, is NAGVMQNPRHLVRRRGQEARLRCSPMKGHSHVYWYRQLPEEGLKFMVYLQKENIIDESGMPKERFSAEFPKEGPSILRIQQVVRGDSAAYFCASSLDRGGYTFGSGTRLTVV.

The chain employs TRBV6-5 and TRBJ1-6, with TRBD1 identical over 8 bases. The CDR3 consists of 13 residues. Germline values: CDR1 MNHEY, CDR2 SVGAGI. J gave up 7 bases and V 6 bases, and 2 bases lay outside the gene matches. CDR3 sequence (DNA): TGTGCCAGCAGAAGACAGGGGAATTCACCCCTCCACTTT. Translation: CASRRQGNSPLHF.